The rows below give T cell receptor beta chains drawn from one sample of a study of blood T cell repertoires in COVID-19. Profiling relied on immunoSEQ multiplex PCR, and the TCRdb table lists in-frame clones only, not all of them. The data show over 95,000 clones, 85% seen once. What was sequenced was peripheral blood. The origin of the receptors is a man in his forties or fifties with acute or convalescent COVID-19. Both conserved end residues are part of each CDR3.

v_call: TRBV6-6
cdr3_aa: CASSPGLLYEQYF

v_call: TRBV2
cdr3_aa: CASSWSRSLVDKETQYF

v_call: TRBV29-1
cdr3_aa: CSVEDRYTGHYNEQFF

v_call: TRBV9
cdr3_aa: CASSPGLAGGTRYEQYF

v_call: TRBV19
cdr3_aa: CASSLGQGTDTQYF

v_call: TRBV10-3
cdr3_aa: CAISDGRGGGYGYTF

v_call: TRBV18
cdr3_aa: CASSPPSLSTDTQYF

v_call: TRBV7-9
cdr3_aa: CASSLQGTGELFF

v_call: TRBV7-3
cdr3_aa: CASRVGGSTDTQYF

v_call: TRBV7-9
cdr3_aa: CASSLQQTSYEQYF

v_call: TRBV21-1
cdr3_aa: CASSKASRNTEAFF

v_call: TRBV19
cdr3_aa: CASRRPGQQDEKLFF

v_call: TRBV21-1
cdr3_aa: CASRSHWNTEAFF

v_call: TRBV9
cdr3_aa: CASSPMGSGRDTQYF

v_call: TRBV30
cdr3_aa: CAWSVKVRRLGQFF

v_call: TRBV13
cdr3_aa: CASSPGQGGREQYF

v_call: TRBV24-1
cdr3_aa: CATRGAENTEAFF

v_call: TRBV7-3
cdr3_aa: CASSSGQGANTEAFF

v_call: TRBV30
cdr3_aa: CAGRGAAVNEQFF

v_call: TRBV9
cdr3_aa: CASSDSRQGARYGYTF

v_call: TRBV27
cdr3_aa: CASSFYGGSYGYTF

v_call: TRBV7-8
cdr3_aa: CASSLAGGPYNEQFF

v_call: TRBV18
cdr3_aa: CASSPLGGQATDTQYF

v_call: TRBV30
cdr3_aa: CAWSVTIWDSSSEAKNIQYF

v_call: TRBV6-1
cdr3_aa: CASSEIRTGGNQPQHF